These T cell receptor beta chains were read from a single sample in a study of T cell repertoires in cytomegalovirus infection. No cognate antigen is known for these TCRs. TCRdb used MiXCR to reprocess the reads, holding one entry per CDR3 protein. The sample contains 650,000 to 900,000 distinct CDR3 sequences, almost 30% of which appear only once. Specimen: cultured CD8+ T cells from PBMCs, collected from culture after CMV antigen stimulation. Source of these receptors: a human donor in good health (CMV status not recorded). Some clones in this sample may be carry-over from other donors' samples. Both conserved end residues are part of each CDR3. The D gene is left open where the match is weak. The size field is filled for only some rows; it gives once, few, many or a size class.

clone size | J gene | V gene | D gene | CDR3 protein | CDR3 DNA
few | TRBJ1-1 | TRBV3-1 | . | CASSQNGGRTEAFF | TGTGCCAGCAGCCAAAACGGGGGGCGGACTGAAGCTTTCTTT
few | TRBJ1-1 | TRBV7-6 | . | CASSLAGSGEANTEAFF | TGTGCCAGCAGCTTAGCTGGGTCCGGGGAGGCTAACACTGAAGCTTTCTTT
. | TRBJ2-3 | TRBV7-4 | . | CASSPPGAGIADTQYF | TGTGCCAGCAGCCCTCCCGGCGCAGGGATTGCAGATACGCAGTATTTT
. | TRBJ2-1 | TRBV12-3/TRBV12-4 | TRBD1 | CASRPRDRKYNEQFF | TGTGCCAGCAGGCCCCGGGACAGGAAATACAATGAGCAGTTCTTC
few | TRBJ1-5 | TRBV27 | . | CASRSGISNQPQHF | TGTGCCAGCAGGAGCGGAATTAGCAATCAGCCCCAGCATTTT
. | TRBJ2-1 | TRBV18 | . | CASSPGGLSSYNEQFF | TGTGCCAGCTCACCGGGCGGGTTGAGCTCCTACAATGAGCAGTTCTTC
. | TRBJ2-1 | TRBV18 | TRBD2 | CASSPLLAGSYNEQFF | TGTGCCAGCTCACCATTACTAGCGGGCTCCTACAATGAGCAGTTCTTC
. | TRBJ2-4 | TRBV5-4 | . | CASSLASSEGNIQYF | TGTGCCAGCAGCTTGGCGTCTAGCGAAGGAAACATTCAGTACTTC
many | TRBJ2-1 | TRBV7-9 | . | CASSLSDEQFF | TGTGCCAGCAGCTTATCTGATGAGCAGTTCTTC
few | TRBJ1-2 | TRBV5-6 | . | CASSAGAPSYGYTF | TGTGCCAGCAGCGCAGGGGCCCCTAGCTATGGCTACACCTTC
. | TRBJ1-2 | TRBV19 | . | CASSIGGTGYTF | TGTGCCAGTAGTATAGGAGGAACTGGCTACACCTTC
many | TRBJ2-3 | TRBV7-9 | . | CASSLLSDTQYF | TGTGCCAGCAGCTTACTTTCAGATACGCAGTATTTT
. | TRBJ2-2 | TRBV15 | . | CATSRDQAAMNTGELFF | TGTGCCACCAGCAGAGATCAGGCAGCAATGAACACCGGGGAGCTGTTTTTT
. | TRBJ2-7 | TRBV2 | . | CASWDPLYEQYF | TGTGCCAGTTGGGACCCCCTGTACGAGCAGTACTTC
many | TRBJ2-1 | TRBV7-8 | . | CASSTGRNEQFF | TGTGCCAGCAGCACTGGCCGTAACGAGCAGTTCTTC
. | TRBJ2-2 | TRBV12-3/TRBV12-4 | . | CASSEEEGTMSELFF | TGTGCCAGCAGTGAGGAGGAGGGGACGATGTCTGAGCTGTTTTTT
few | TRBJ2-1 | TRBV20-1 | TRBD2 | CSARDVAGGYNEQFF | TGCAGTGCTAGAGATGTAGCGGGGGGGTACAATGAGCAGTTCTTC
many | TRBJ1-2 | TRBV6-1 | . | CASRPLSRATSFNYGYTF | TGTGCCAGCAGACCCCTATCCCGGGCCACATCCTTTAACTATGGCTACACCTTC